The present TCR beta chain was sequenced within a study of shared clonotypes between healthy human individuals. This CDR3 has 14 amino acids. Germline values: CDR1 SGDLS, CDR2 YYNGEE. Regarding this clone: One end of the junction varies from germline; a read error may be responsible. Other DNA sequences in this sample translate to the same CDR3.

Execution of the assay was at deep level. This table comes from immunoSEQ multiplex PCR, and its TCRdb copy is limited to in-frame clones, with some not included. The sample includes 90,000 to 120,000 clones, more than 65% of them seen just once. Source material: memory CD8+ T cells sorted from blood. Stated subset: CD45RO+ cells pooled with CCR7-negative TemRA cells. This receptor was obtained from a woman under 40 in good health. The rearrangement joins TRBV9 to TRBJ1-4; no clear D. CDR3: CASSLGGTNEKLFF. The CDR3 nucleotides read TGTGCGAGCAGCCTAGGAGGAACTAATGAAAAACTGTTTTTT.